The T cell receptor beta chain described here comes from a study of CD8+ T cells in alopecia areata. Broader study findings: Affected lesional scalp, above all in alopecia totalis/universalis, was more clonal than normal scalp. Many of the expanded lesional clones endured in scalp and blood while on tofacitinib.

Reverse transcribed after extraction, RNA yielded cDNA as the sequencing template. Produced via immunoSEQ multiplex PCR; TCRdb's table is partial and in-frame only. The sample has around 300,000 clones; 60% are singletons. The sample's treatment: oral pan-JAK inhibitor, 5-10 mg twice daily. Peripheral blood and lesional scalp punch biopsies came from alopecia areata patients. The table lists this clone with a few counts. The antigen remains undetermined. V trimming: 1 base; J trimming: 5 bases; junction bases outside the gene matches: 2. Germline-derived CDR1 and CDR2 are SGHNT and YENEEA. This CDR3 has 16 residues.

The rearrangement uses TRBV11-3 and TRBJ2-1, with 13 bases aligning to TRBD2. This TCR was recovered from a human donor with alopecia areata. The specimen was CD4+ T cells sorted from blood, collected at week 52, from a patient treated with tofacitinib. The chain's CDR3 is CASSLVGTSGNNEQFF. CDR3 coding DNA: TGTGCCAGCAGCTTAGTGGGGACTAGCGGGAACAATGAGCAGTTCTTC.